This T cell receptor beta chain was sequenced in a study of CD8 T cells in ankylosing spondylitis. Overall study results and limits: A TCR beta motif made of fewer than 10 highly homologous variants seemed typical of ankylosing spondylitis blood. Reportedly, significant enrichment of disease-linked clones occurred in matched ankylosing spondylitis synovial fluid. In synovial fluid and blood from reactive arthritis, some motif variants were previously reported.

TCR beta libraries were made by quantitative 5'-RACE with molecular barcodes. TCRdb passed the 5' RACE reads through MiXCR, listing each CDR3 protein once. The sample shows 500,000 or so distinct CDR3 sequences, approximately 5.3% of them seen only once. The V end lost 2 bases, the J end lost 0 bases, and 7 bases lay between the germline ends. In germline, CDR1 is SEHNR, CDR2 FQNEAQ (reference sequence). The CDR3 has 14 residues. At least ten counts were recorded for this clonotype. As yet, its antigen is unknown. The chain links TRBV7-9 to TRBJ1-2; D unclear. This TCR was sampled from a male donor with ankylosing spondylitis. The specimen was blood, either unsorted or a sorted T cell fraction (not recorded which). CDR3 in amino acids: CASSLTETNYGYTF. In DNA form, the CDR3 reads TGTGCCAGCAGCTTAACTGAGACTAACTATGGCTACACCTTC. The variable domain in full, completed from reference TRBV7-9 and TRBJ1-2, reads DTGVSQNPRHKITKRGQNVTFRCDPISEHNRLYWYRQTLGQGPEFLTYFQNEAQLEKSRLLSDRFSAERPKGSFSTLEIQRTEQGDSAMYLCASSLTETNYGYTFGSGTRLTVV.